This T cell receptor beta chain originates from a study of T-cell memory formation after mild COVID-19. Study-level background: Clusters were largely donor specific.

Study-wide findings and caveats: Cross-reactive memory appears to have joined, as suggested by some responding clones showing up in pre-infection memory.

5'RACE, which relied on constant-segment primers, yielded TCR alpha and TCR beta cDNA libraries carrying sample barcodes and UMIs. One entry per CDR3 protein results from TCRdb running MiXCR on the 5' RACE reads. Of under 650,000 distinct CDR3 sequences listed, more than 15% were seen once; the top ten hold 12%. The CDR3 length is 17 residues. V lost 3 bases and J lost 7, with 25 bases in between. There are a few counts of this clonotype. Its antigen is not identified. This TCR was sampled from an adult woman who had mild COVID-19 (a few samples of this study predate the infection). Cell type and time point are not known. This chain links TRBV12-3 or TRBV12-4 with TRBJ2-7, with D possibly matching TRBD1 (6 bases). Material: PBMCs or a T cell subset sorted from them (not recorded which). The CDR3: CASSFTLSGTMLVEQYF. DNA for the CDR3: TGTGCCAGCAGTTTTACACTCTCCGGGACAATGTTGGTTGAGCAGTACTTC.